This T cell receptor beta chain was profiled in a study of blood T cell repertoires in COVID-19. V shed 4 bases and J shed 4 bases, with 8 bases lying between them. The germline V gene encodes CDR1 SNHLY and CDR2 FYNNEI. The CDR3 contains 13 residues. Study members were between roughly 18 and 100 years old and lived in some 22 US regions. The assay was immunoSEQ multiplex PCR, and TCRdb's table has in-frame clones only and misses some. The sample yields 130,000 to 150,000 clones, over 80% seen once. Sequencing was carried out using PBMCs or T cells enriched from blood (not recorded which). The sequence derives from a woman aged 45-60 years who had been exposed to COVID-19. This chain joins TRBV2 and TRBJ1-3, with TRBD1 as a possible D gene (6 bases). The CDR3 bases are TGTGCCAGCAGTGCAGGGGCCGGAAACACCATATATTTT. This codes for CASSAGAGNTIYF.